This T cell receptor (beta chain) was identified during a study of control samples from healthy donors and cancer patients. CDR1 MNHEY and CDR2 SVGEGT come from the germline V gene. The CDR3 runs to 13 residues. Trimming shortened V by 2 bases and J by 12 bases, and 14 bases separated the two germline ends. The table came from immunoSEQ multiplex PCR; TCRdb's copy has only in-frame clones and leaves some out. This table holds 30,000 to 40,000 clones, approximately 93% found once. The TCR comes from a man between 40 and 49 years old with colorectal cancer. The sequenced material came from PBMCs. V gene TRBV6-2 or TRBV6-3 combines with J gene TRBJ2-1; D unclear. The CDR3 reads CASSYSVSPMQFF. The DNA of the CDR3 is TGTGCCAGCAGTTACAGCGTTTCCCCCATGCAGTTCTTC.